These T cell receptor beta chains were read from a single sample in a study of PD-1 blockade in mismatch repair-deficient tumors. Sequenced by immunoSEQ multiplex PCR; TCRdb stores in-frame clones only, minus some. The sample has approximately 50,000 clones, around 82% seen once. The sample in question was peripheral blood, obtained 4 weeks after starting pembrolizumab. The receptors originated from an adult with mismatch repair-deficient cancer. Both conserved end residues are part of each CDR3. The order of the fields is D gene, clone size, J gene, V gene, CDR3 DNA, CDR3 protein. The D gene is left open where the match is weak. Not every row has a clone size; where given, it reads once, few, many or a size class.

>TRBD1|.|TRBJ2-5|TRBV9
TGTGCCAGCAGCGCCTGGACAGGGCAAGGGGAGACCCAGTACTTC
CASSAWTGQGETQYF
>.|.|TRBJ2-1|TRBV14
TGTGCCAGCAGCCTTTTTAGTAAGGGCGTGGAGCAGTTCTTC
CASSLFSKGVEQFF
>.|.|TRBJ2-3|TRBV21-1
TGTGCCAGCAGCAACTTGACTCGACACACAGATACGCAGTATTTT
CASSNLTRHTDTQYF
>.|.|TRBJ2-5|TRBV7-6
TGTGCCAGCAGCTTAGGGCCTAGCGTGCAAGAGACCCAGTACTTC
CASSLGPSVQETQYF
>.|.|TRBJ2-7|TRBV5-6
TGTGCCAGCAGCTCGGTTGACAGCTACGAGCAGTACTTC
CASSSVDSYEQYF
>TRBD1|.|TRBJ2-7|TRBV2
TGTGCCAGCAGTGAATATTGGGGGACAGGCTACGAGCAGTACTTC
CASSEYWGTGYEQYF
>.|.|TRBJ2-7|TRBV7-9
TGTGCCAGCAGCTCCACCTCGAGTATAGGCGAGCAGTACTTC
CASSSTSSIGEQYF
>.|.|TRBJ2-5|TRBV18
TGTGCCAGCTCACCACTGGGGGCACGGGAGACCCAGTACTTC
CASSPLGARETQYF
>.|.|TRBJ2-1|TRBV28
TGTGCCAGCAGTTCAGTCGTTGAGCAGTTCTTC
CASSSVVEQFF
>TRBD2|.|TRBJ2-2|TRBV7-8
TGTGCCAGCAGCTCAAGACTAGCGGGAGGTAGAACCGGGGAGCTGTTTTTT
CASSSRLAGGRTGELFF
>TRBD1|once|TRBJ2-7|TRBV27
TGTGCCAGCAGTTTATCCAGGGGGCACGGCTACGAGCAGTACTTC
CASSLSRGHGYEQYF
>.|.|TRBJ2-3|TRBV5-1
TGCGCCAGCAGCTTCCTCTCTCTCGGGACGGATACGCAGTATTTT
CASSFLSLGTDTQYF